The table lists the clone carrying this T cell receptor (beta chain) with a few counts. The antigen is undetermined. This CDR3 has 15 amino acids. J gave up 5 bases and V 3 bases, and 3 bases lay outside the gene matches. Per the germline V gene, CDR1 is KGHDR and CDR2 is SFDVKD. Molecules of cDNA were individually given unique molecular identifiers that were attached to them. Each CDR3 protein gets one entry after TCRdb re-called the 5' RACE reads with MiXCR. The repertoire holds tens of thousands of distinct CDR3 sequences, with roughly 9.2% as singletons. This entry belongs to a study of early T cells in non-severe SARS-CoV-2 infection. Whole-study context: Sequencing of bulk RNA from unsorted whole blood was done, without chain pairing. General study results and limits: Anti-spike CD8 responses were favored in VDJdb matching, and private and CD4 specificities were missed.

Sequenced material: whole blood. This TCR was sampled from an adult who was a healthcare worker with PCR-confirmed SARS-CoV-2 infection or an uninfected control (not recorded which). This chain uses TRBV24-1 with TRBJ2-1; TRBD1 aligns across 10 bases. The CDR3 sequence is CATSDAGTGDNEQFF. The CDR3 DNA reads TGTGCCACCAGTGATGCCGGGACAGGGGACAATGAGCAGTTCTTC.